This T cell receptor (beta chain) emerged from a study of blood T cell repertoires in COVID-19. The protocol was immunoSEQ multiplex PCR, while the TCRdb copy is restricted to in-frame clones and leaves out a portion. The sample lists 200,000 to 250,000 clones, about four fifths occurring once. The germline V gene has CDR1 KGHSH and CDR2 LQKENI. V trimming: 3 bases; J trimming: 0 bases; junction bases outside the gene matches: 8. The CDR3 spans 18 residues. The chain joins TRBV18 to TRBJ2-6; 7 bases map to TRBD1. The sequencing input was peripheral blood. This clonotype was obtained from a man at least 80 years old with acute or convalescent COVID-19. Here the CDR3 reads CASSPRQGPSSGANVLTF. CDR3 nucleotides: TGTGCCAGCTCACCTCGACAGGGTCCTAGCTCTGGGGCCAACGTCCTGACTTTC.